The TCR beta chain under discussion was sequenced for a study of T cells in Graves' hyperthyroidism and ophthalmopathy (dated by TCRdb to about 2019). Study-level background: Peripheral blood was sampled at the time of initial diagnosis, prior to any treatment. To identify distinguishing TCR V-J signatures, a discovery cohort of 95 to 100 patients was used, comprising fewer than 45 with Graves' ophthalmopathy and about 59 with stable Graves' hyperthyroidism. According to the paper, TCR Vbeta CDR3 sequencing was carried out on roughly 130 peripheral blood samples, which came from over 40 ophthalmopathy, 75 to 80 hyperthyroidism and approximately 17 progressor patients. The study also compared thyroid tissue and blood T-cell repertoires from 5 to 7 Graves' hyperthyroidism patients. For training and testing, the 100 or so patients in the discovery cohort were randomly divided in a 7:3 ratio. An independent validation cohort of around 19 hyperthyroidism patients and about 15 patients who later progressed to ophthalmopathy tested prospective prediction of ophthalmopathy. After sampling, hyperthyroidism patients received methimazole starting at 30 mg daily, and ophthalmopathy patients received high-dose intravenous methylprednisolone. Overall study outcomes, separate from this receptor: A 13 V-J signature model separated ophthalmopathy from stable hyperthyroidism, with 87.88% sensitivity and 81.08% specificity in cross-validation and 80%/75% in testing. In validation, progression to ophthalmopathy was predicted by the model with 70.59% sensitivity and 72% to 80% specificity, a median of roughly 6.4 months before onset. Most expanded thyroid clonotypes (frequency above 0.001) were also detected in blood, suggesting blood repertoires may reflect thyroid immune responses. No statistical method was used to set the sample size in advance, and investigators knew the group allocation.

The TCR beta CDR3 regions were amplified from RNA transcripts. The TCR CDR3 was subjected to a first round of RT-PCR using the HTBI primer set and the Qiagen OneStep RT-PCR kit. Libraries were constructed in a second round of multiplex PCR, after which size selection and purification were performed. Sequencing of the libraries was done on an Illumina HiSeq2000 using paired-end 100 bp reads. As for how the authors treated the data: SOAPnuke was used to process the raw data, throwing out any read that contained adapters or uncalled bases, had a mean Phred below 15, or lacked an exact constant-primer or identifier match. High-quality paired reads were merged with COPE v1.2.5, and unique nucleotide sequences were defined as clonotypes. MiTCR v1.1 was used to align the clonotypes against IMGT TRBV, TRBD and TRBJ reference segments. The analysis included only V-J combinations with a frequency above 0.0001, which together covered around 99% of the repertoires. The TCS score was defined as F50 (clonal expansion) divided by E x V (chaos), with BLOSUM62-based TCRdist calculated between CDR3 peptides within each V-J. Welch's t-statistics and random forest reduced fewer than 600 V-J features to about 13, which were used in a naive Bayes classifier (R e1071). The Morisita-Horn index was used to measure how similar the thyroid and blood repertoires were. TCRdb trimmed the raw reads at Q25, called clones with MiXCR and kept productive beta chains. Every entry covers one CDR3 protein and lists the most common genes and DNA from its rows. What appears here as the V and J calls and clone size reflects TCRdb's work, not the paper's. For this sample there are hundreds of thousands of distinct CDR3 sequences; under 45% appear just once. 30% to 40% of the sample rests with the top ten.

A patient counted as having stable Graves' hyperthyroidism if no progression to ophthalmopathy occurred over 18 months of follow-up. Hyperthyroidism patients were newly diagnosed, had a disease duration of under 2 months, and were aged 18 to 65 years. Exclusion was applied to patients with uncontrolled infections, other autoimmune diseases, pregnancy or lactation. Clinical symptoms, serum thyroxine and TRAb, thyroid ultrasound, and orbital computed tomography formed the basis for the diagnoses. Ficoll-Paque density gradient centrifugation was used to isolate PBMCs from 8 to 10 ml of fresh peripheral blood. Total RNA was extracted using Trizol reagent, and RNA quality was assessed on an Agilent 2100 Bioanalyzer. This clonotype was detected ten times or more. The clone's antigen remains unknown. Base-call qualities are not available, and no considerably larger clone is one nucleotide away. After removal of 8 bases from V and 10 bases from J, the junction retains 9 bases not matched to a gene. CDR1 and CDR2 are drawn from the germline V gene (reference sequence): LNHDA, SQIVND. Including cysteine and phenylalanine, the CDR3 has 12 amino acids. The CDR3 DNA has 36 bases and is translated from base 1.

The sequence was obtained from a woman aged 35 to 49 with Graves' hyperthyroidism. Sequenced sample: blood. The chain couples TRBV19 to TRBJ1-1; the central 8 bases match TRBD1. The CDR3 sequence is CASLGTGNRAFF. The DNA sequence is TGTGCCAGTTTGGGGACAGGCAACAGAGCTTTCTTT.